A selection of T cell receptor beta chains follows, all from one sample in a study of T cells after posttransplantation cyclophosphamide. Clones were read by immunoSEQ multiplex PCR, and TCRdb kept only the in-frame ones, dropping some. This sample comprises tens of thousands of clones, none seen once only. The material sequenced was PBMCs, taken after allogeneic stem cell transplant with posttransplant cyclophosphamide. The receptors originated from a male patient aged 18 to 35 who received an allogeneic stem cell transplant from a related donor, was CMV-positive, and had no GVHD. A share of the T cells may be of graft donor origin. The CDR3 runs from the conserved cysteine through the conserved F or W. The order of the fields is V gene, clone size, D gene, J gene, CDR3 DNA, CDR3 protein. The D gene is left open where the match is weak. Clone sizes are given selectively: once, few, many, or a class where the clone is expanded.

>TRBV9|few|.|TRBJ1-3
TGTGCCAGCAGCGTAGCCCCAACTGTGGCCGCGGACACCATATATTTT
CASSVAPTVAADTIYF
>TRBV18|many|.|TRBJ2-1
TGTGCCAGCTCACCAACCAGGTTCGCGGGCAATGAGCAGTTCTTC
CASSPTRFAGNEQFF
>TRBV27|many|TRBD2|TRBJ2-1
TGTGCCAGCAGTTTCCTGACTAGCGGACCTTACAATGAGCAGTTCTTC
CASSFLTSGPYNEQFF
>TRBV5-4|many|TRBD1|TRBJ1-6
TGTGCCAGCAGCTTGGCCGGAAAGGGGGCACCTAACCTCCACTTT
CASSLAGKGAPNLHF
>TRBV10-2|many|.|TRBJ2-1
TGCGCCAGCAGTGACTTCCCCAGCTCCTACAATGAGCAGTTCTTC
CASSDFPSSYNEQFF
>TRBV30|.|TRBD2|TRBJ2-3
TGTGCCTGGAGTGTAGCGGGACGGGGCACAGATACGCAGTATTTT
CAWSVAGRGTDTQYF
>TRBV2|many|.|TRBJ1-6
TGTGCCAGCAAGACAGGACCTAATAATTCACCCCTCCACTTT
CASKTGPNNSPLHF
>TRBV5-6|many|.|TRBJ1-3
TGTGCCAGCAGCTATCTCCAGTTAGGAAACACCATATATTTT
CASSYLQLGNTIYF
>TRBV6-5|many|.|TRBJ1-1
TGTGCCAGCAGTTACTCGACAGTATTAGGCACTGAAGCTTTCTTT
CASSYSTVLGTEAFF
>TRBV2|many|TRBD2|TRBJ2-7
TGTGCCAGCAGCGAAGCCGGGAGGTTACACGAGCAGTACTTC
CASSEAGRLHEQYF
>TRBV7-2|many|.|TRBJ1-1
TGTGCCAGCCGAACAGGGTTGAACACTGAAGCTTTCTTT
CASRTGLNTEAFF
>TRBV7-3|many|TRBD2|TRBJ2-2
TGTGCCAGCAGCTTACTTGGTCAGCGGGGGACCGGGGAGCTGTTTTTT
CASSLLGQRGTGELFF
>TRBV27|many|TRBD1|TRBJ1-4
TGTGCCAGCGGGCTTCTCGACAGGGGCTATGAAAAACTGTTTTTT
CASGLLDRGYEKLFF
>TRBV9|many|.|TRBJ1-6
TGTGCCAGCAGCGCGGGACAAGGGGTAAGCTCACCCCTCCACTTT
CASSAGQGVSSPLHF
>TRBV7-9|.|.|TRBJ2-1
TGTGCCAGCAGCTTACTCGCGGGGGCCAGGGAGCAGTTCTTC
CASSLLAGAREQFF
>TRBV18|many|TRBD1|TRBJ2-2
TGTGCCAGCTCACCATTAGGGACAGGGAACACCGGGGAGCTGTTTTTT
CASSPLGTGNTGELFF
>TRBV9|many|TRBD2|TRBJ2-5
TGTGCCAGCAGCGTAGGGGCTAGCGGGGGAGAGACCCAGTACTTC
CASSVGASGGETQYF
>TRBV27|many|TRBD1|TRBJ2-2
TGTGCCAGCACTCGACAGGGGGTGGGTACCGGGGAGCTGTTTTTT
CASTRQGVGTGELFF
>TRBV28|many|TRBD1|TRBJ2-3
TGTGCCAGCAGTCCTGGACAGGGGGCCCCAGATACGCAGTATTTT
CASSPGQGAPDTQYF
>TRBV6-6|many|TRBD1|TRBJ2-7
TGTGCCAGCAGTTACGAGGGACAGAAGATTTACGAGCAGTACTTC
CASSYEGQKIYEQYF
>TRBV5-5|few|TRBD1|TRBJ2-7
TGTGCCAGCAGCTCCAGGGGGCGGGACGAGCAGTACTTC
CASSSRGRDEQYF
>TRBV27|few|TRBD2|TRBJ2-7
TGTGCCAGCAGTCCCCAGCGGGGGGCTTATGTTGACGAGCAGTACTTC
CASSPQRGAYVDEQYF
>TRBV11-3|many|TRBD1|TRBJ2-3
TGTGCCAGCAGCTTTGATACAGGGGGCGTAGATACGCAGTATTTT
CASSFDTGGVDTQYF
>TRBV18|many|.|TRBJ1-2
TGTGCCAGCTCACCAATGGAGACAGGCAGTTATGGCTACACCTTC
CASSPMETGSYGYTF
>TRBV14|many|TRBD2|TRBJ2-1
TGTGCCAGCAGCCAAGGGCTAGCGGGAAACGAGCAGTTCTTC
CASSQGLAGNEQFF
>TRBV7-2|many|.|TRBJ1-5
TGTGCCAGCAGCCCCCAGGGATTTGTGAATCAGCCCCAGCATTTT
CASSPQGFVNQPQHF
>TRBV29-1|many|TRBD2|TRBJ2-1
TGCAGCGGCCTAGCGGCAGCGAATGAGCAGTTCTTC
CSGLAAANEQFF
>TRBV27|many|.|TRBJ2-3
TGTGCCAGCAGTCGATGGGCCCCAGATACGCAGTATTTT
CASSRWAPDTQYF
>TRBV7-3|many|.|TRBJ2-7
TGTGCCAGCAGCGCTAGGGGGCGGGGCGAGCAGTACTTC
CASSARGRGEQYF
>TRBV25-1|few|.|TRBJ2-3
TGTGCCAGCAGTGGATTGAGTCCAGATACGCAGTATTTT
CASSGLSPDTQYF
>TRBV28|many|TRBD2|TRBJ2-7
TGTGCCAGCAGTCCCAGACTAGCGGGAGGCAAGTACGAGCAGTACTTC
CASSPRLAGGKYEQYF
>TRBV2|many|TRBD1|TRBJ2-2
TGTGCCAGCAGTTGGGACAGGCCGAACACCGGGGAGCTGTTTTTT
CASSWDRPNTGELFF
>TRBV6-5|many|.|TRBJ2-7
TGTGCCAGCAGTTACTCGTTGGGAGACGAGCAGTACTTC
CASSYSLGDEQYF
>TRBV6-6|many|.|TRBJ1-4
TGTGCCAGCAGTCTAGGTCAGGGTTCAACTAATGAAAAACTGTTTTTT
CASSLGQGSTNEKLFF
>TRBV6-5|many|TRBD1|TRBJ2-3
TGTGCCAGCAGTTACTCGACAGGGCTACCCACAGATACGCAGTATTTT
CASSYSTGLPTDTQYF
>TRBV2|many|.|TRBJ1-2
TGTGCCAGCAGGGCCCTCGTCTATGGCTACACCTTC
CASRALVYGYTF
>TRBV9|many|TRBD2|TRBJ2-7
TGTGCCAGCAGCACCCGAGCGGGAGGGACCTACGAGCAGTACTTC
CASSTRAGGTYEQYF
>TRBV28|.|.|TRBJ2-3
TGTGCCAGCAGTTTTATCGGGAGAGCAGATACGCAGTATTTT
CASSFIGRADTQYF
>TRBV28|many|.|TRBJ1-1
TGTGCCAGCAGTTTCAGGGGAGGGAGCACTGAAGCTTTCTTT
CASSFRGGSTEAFF
>TRBV9|many|.|TRBJ1-1
TGTGCCAGCAGCACCTTCGGGGGGGCCGGGACTGAAGCTTTCTTT
CASSTFGGAGTEAFF
>TRBV19|many|.|TRBJ2-7
TGTGCCAGTAGTCTAGTTTCAGGCTACGAGCAGTACTTC
CASSLVSGYEQYF
>TRBV5-4|many|.|TRBJ2-3
TGTGCCACAGGGAAGGAAGGGGGGGCCACAGATACGCAGTATTTT
CATGKEGGATDTQYF
>TRBV6-4|many|TRBD2|TRBJ2-3
TGTGCCAGCAGGCCGGGCGGGAGGCCCACAGATACGCAGTATTTT
CASRPGGRPTDTQYF
>TRBV1|many|.|TRBJ1-2
TGCACCAGCAGCCAAGAAAAAGTCCAAGGGGATGGCTACACCTTC
CTSSQEKVQGDGYTF
>TRBV5-1|many|TRBD1|TRBJ2-4
TGCGCCAGCAGCACGGGACAGGTCGTAGCCAAAAACATTCAGTACTTC
CASSTGQVVAKNIQYF
>TRBV2|many|.|TRBJ2-7
TGTGCCAGCAAAAACAGGGAAACCTACGAGCAGTACTTC
CASKNRETYEQYF
>TRBV7-9|many|TRBD2|TRBJ2-7
TGTGCCAGCAGCTCAGCCGGGACTAGCGGGTACGAGCAGTACTTC
CASSSAGTSGYEQYF
>TRBV4-3|many|.|TRBJ2-3
TGCGCCAGCAGCCAAGATGCTCCCGGCGGGAGCACAGATACGCAGTATTTT
CASSQDAPGGSTDTQYF
>TRBV28|many|TRBD1|TRBJ1-4
TGTGCCAGCAGTTCGTCGGGACAGGGAGGGGAAAAACTGTTTTTT
CASSSSGQGGEKLFF
>TRBV12-1|many|.|TRBJ2-7
TGTGCCAGCAGCTTACGACTAGCGGGTCCCGATTACGAGCAGTACTTC
CASSLRLAGPDYEQYF
>TRBV18|many|.|TRBJ2-1
TGTGCCAGCTCACCAAGGACACTAACCTCCTACAATGAGCAGTTCTTC
CASSPRTLTSYNEQFF
>TRBV4-1|many|.|TRBJ2-7
TGCGCCAGCAGCCAAACAGGGTTAGCCTACGAGCAGTACTTC
CASSQTGLAYEQYF
>TRBV5-1|many|TRBD1|TRBJ2-1
TGCGCCAGCAGCTTGGCCAGGGGACAGGGGGATGGTGAGCAGTTCTTC
CASSLARGQGDGEQFF
>TRBV6-1|many|.|TRBJ1-5
TGTGCCAGCAGTGAACTGCGTATGGGCAATCAGCCCCAGCATTTT
CASSELRMGNQPQHF
>TRBV6-5|many|TRBD1|TRBJ1-2
TGTGCCAGCAGTCCCGATCCGGGACAGGGATACACCTTC
CASSPDPGQGYTF